These T cell receptor beta chains were read from a single sample in a study of blood T cell repertoires in COVID-19. This table comes from immunoSEQ multiplex PCR, and its TCRdb copy is limited to in-frame clones, with some not included. The repertoire holds about 150,000 clones, with around 82% as singletons. Sample: peripheral blood. The receptors were sampled from a man at least 80 years old with COVID-19, enrolled during active disease. The CDR3 runs from the conserved cysteine through the conserved F or W. A D gene is named only where the DNA matches it firmly. Clone size, where shown, is once, few, many, or a class for clones that have expanded.

D gene,clone size,V gene,J gene,CDR3 DNA,CDR3 protein
TRBD1,.,TRBV19,TRBJ1-6,TGTGCCAGTAGTATGACAGGGTTGGATTCACCCCTCCACTTT,CASSMTGLDSPLHF
.,.,TRBV7-2,TRBJ1-1,TGTGCCAGCAGCTTAAGCCCAGGGATGAACACTGAAGCTTTCTTT,CASSLSPGMNTEAFF
TRBD1,.,TRBV6-5,TRBJ1-1,TGTGCCAGCCGGAGACAGGGATCGAACACTGAAGCTTTCTTT,CASRRQGSNTEAFF
TRBD2,.,TRBV10-3,TRBJ2-2,TGTGCCAGCTTCGGGACCGGGAGGGCCGGGGAGCTGTTTTTT,CASFGTGRAGELFF
.,.,TRBV19,TRBJ1-6,TGTGCCAGCCAAATAGGGGCAGGTAATTCACCCCTCCACTTT,CASQIGAGNSPLHF
.,.,TRBV5-5,TRBJ2-1,TGTGCCAGCAGCTTAGGGGGGGCCAGCTCCTACAATGAGCAGTTCTTC,CASSLGGASSYNEQFF
TRBD1,few,TRBV6-5,TRBJ2-7,TGTGCCAGCAGCCCAGGGGGCCAGGACGAGCAGTACTTC,CASSPGGQDEQYF
.,.,TRBV5-6,TRBJ1-1,TGTGCCAGCAGCTTGAGGGGAAACACTGAAGCTTTCTTT,CASSLRGNTEAFF
.,.,TRBV6-5,TRBJ1-5,TGTGCCAGCGGCAGGGATTTCAATCAGCCCCAGCATTTT,CASGRDFNQPQHF
.,.,TRBV19,TRBJ2-1,TGTGCCAGTAGTTTAGGGGGAGATTACAATGAGCAGTTCTTC,CASSLGGDYNEQFF
TRBD1,.,TRBV4-1,TRBJ1-2,TGCGCCAGCAGCCAAGCGGCGGCAGGGGGTGGCTATGGCTACACCTTC,CASSQAAAGGGYGYTF
.,.,TRBV15,TRBJ1-2,TGTGCCACCAGCAGACTAGGCTATGGCTACACCTTC,CATSRLGYGYTF
.,.,TRBV5-1,TRBJ1-1,TGCGCCAGCAGCCGAGGAACAAACACTGAAGCTTTCTTT,CASSRGTNTEAFF
.,once,TRBV27,TRBJ1-5,TGTGCCAGCAGACATACAGGAGGCAATCAGCCCCAGCATTTT,CASRHTGGNQPQHF
.,once,TRBV19,TRBJ2-7,TGTGCCAGTAGTATAGAGGCTGCCTACGAGCAGTACTTC,CASSIEAAYEQYF
.,.,TRBV3-1/TRBV3-2,TRBJ1-3,TGTGCCAGCAGCCCCCCAGGCGGAAACACCATATATTTT,CASSPPGGNTIYF
TRBD1,.,TRBV15,TRBJ1-2,TGTGCCACCAGCAGAGAGTTAGGGGGCGCCTATGGCTACACCTTC,CATSRELGGAYGYTF
.,.,TRBV18,TRBJ1-1,TGTGCCAGCCACGGCGGACAGATTAACACTGAAGCTTTCTTT,CASHGGQINTEAFF
.,once,TRBV19,TRBJ1-5,TGTGCCAGTAGTATCCCCCTAGGAGATCAGCCCCAGCATTTT,CASSIPLGDQPQHF
TRBD1,.,TRBV24-1,TRBJ2-1,TGTGCCACCAGTGAGAGCCCCCCGGGACAGGGGTGGGGTGAGCAGTTCTTC,CATSESPPGQGWGEQFF
TRBD1,.,TRBV7-9,TRBJ2-7,TGTGCCAGCAGCGGAACGACAGGGGTCCTCTTTGAGCAGTACTTC,CASSGTTGVLFEQYF
.,.,TRBV6-5,TRBJ1-6,TGTGCCAGCAGTTACTTTCGTCAGGCAGATTCACCCCTCCACTTT,CASSYFRQADSPLHF
TRBD1,.,TRBV6-5,TRBJ1-1,TGTGCCAGCAGCTTGGGACAGGGTAGAGCTTTCTTT,CASSLGQGRAFF
.,.,TRBV10-3,TRBJ1-1,TGTGCCATCATGAGGGCACAGAACACTGAAGCTTTCTTT,CAIMRAQNTEAFF
.,once,TRBV2,TRBJ1-1,TGTGCCAGCAGTGAATGGGCCGGATTCACTGAAGCTTTCTTT,CASSEWAGFTEAFF
TRBD2,.,TRBV6-1,TRBJ2-1,TGTGCCAGCAGTGGCCGGGCGGGGGGGACCTACAATGAGCAGTTCTTC,CASSGRAGGTYNEQFF
TRBD1,.,TRBV10-2,TRBJ1-6,TGCGCCAGCAGTTGGGACAGCCCCTGGGATTCACCCCTCCACTTT,CASSWDSPWDSPLHF
.,.,TRBV18,TRBJ1-4,TGTGCCAGCTCACCCCCCTCCGACAGTCTCCGCACCACTTTT,CASSPPSDSLRTTF
.,.,TRBV27,TRBJ1-4,TGTGCCAGCAGTGCACGGAGGAATGAAAAACTGTTTTTT,CASSARRNEKLFF
.,.,TRBV7-9,TRBJ2-7,TGTGCCAGCAGTTTACAGGATTCCTACGAGCAGTACTTC,CASSLQDSYEQYF
TRBD1,.,TRBV4-1,TRBJ2-5,TGCGCCAGCAGCCGAGAGGGGGCGCGGGCAGAGACCCAGTACTTC,CASSREGARAETQYF
.,.,TRBV19,TRBJ1-5,TGTGCCGGTAAACCGGGACTCAATAGCAATCAGCCCCAGCATTTT,CAGKPGLNSNQPQHF
TRBD1,.,TRBV6-5,TRBJ1-4,TGTGCCAGCAGGAAGGGGGCGATTAATGAAAAACTGTTTTTT,CASRKGAINEKLFF
.,.,TRBV10-3,TRBJ2-7,TGTGCCATCAGTGACCCCGGACTAACCTACGAGCAGTACTTC,CAISDPGLTYEQYF
.,.,TRBV7-8,TRBJ1-1,TGTGCCAGCAGCTTAGACTTGCCTGAAGCTTTCTTT,CASSLDLPEAFF
.,.,TRBV29-1,TRBJ1-1,TGCAGCGTTCGTCCGGGAGGAGGGACTGAAGCTTTCTTT,CSVRPGGGTEAFF
.,.,TRBV6-6,TRBJ1-3,TGTGCCACCCTACAGGACGGCTCTGGAAACACCATATATTTT,CATLQDGSGNTIYF
.,once,TRBV21-1,TRBJ1-4,TGTGCCAGCAGCAAGCCCAGGGGAGAGAATGAAAAACTGTTTTTT,CASSKPRGENEKLFF
.,.,TRBV3-1/TRBV3-2,TRBJ1-1,TGTGCCAGCAACAGACAACAGGGGAACACTGAAGCTTTCTTT,CASNRQQGNTEAFF
TRBD1,few,TRBV9,TRBJ1-5,TGTGCCAGCAGCGTAGGCCAGGGGGACAAGCCCCAGCATTTT,CASSVGQGDKPQHF
TRBD1,.,TRBV19,TRBJ1-6,TGTGCCAGTACTCACAGGGGGGCGGATAATTCACCCCTCCACTTT,CASTHRGADNSPLHF
.,.,TRBV9,TRBJ2-3,TGTGCCAGCAGCCTTCGCCAAACTAGCACAGATACGCAGTATTTT,CASSLRQTSTDTQYF
TRBD1,.,TRBV5-6,TRBJ1-1,TGTGCCAGCAGCTTGGTGACAGGGGTGACTGAAGCTTTCTTT,CASSLVTGVTEAFF
TRBD1,.,TRBV5-5,TRBJ1-3,TGTGCCAGCAGCTCAATTGGTAGATGGACAGGGGACGACTCTGGAAACACCATATATTTT,CASSSIGRWTGDDSGNTIYF
.,.,TRBV27,TRBJ2-1,TGTGCCAGCAGTTTAAGAGGGTATGAGCAGTTCTTC,CASSLRGYEQFF
TRBD2,few,TRBV28,TRBJ2-2,TGTGCCAGCATAGCGGGGCCGAACACCGGGGAGCTGTTTTTT,CASIAGPNTGELFF
TRBD1,.,TRBV11-2,TRBJ2-5,TGTGCCAGCAGCCCACGACAGGGAGTGGAGACCCAGTACTTC,CASSPRQGVETQYF
.,.,TRBV7-3,TRBJ2-2,TGTGCCAGCAGTTCCACCGGGACACTATACACCGGGGAGCTGTTTTTT,CASSSTGTLYTGELFF
TRBD1,few,TRBV9,TRBJ1-5,TGTGCCAGCAGCGTAGATTGGACAGGGAGTCAGCCCCAGCATTTT,CASSVDWTGSQPQHF
.,few,TRBV19,TRBJ1-2,TGTGCCAGTAGCCCCCCCCAGGGCTACACCTTC,CASSPPQGYTF
.,.,TRBV2,TRBJ1-4,TGTGCCAGCCTCCGGACAGCTTCTAATGAAAAACTGTTTTTT,CASLRTASNEKLFF
.,.,TRBV5-1,TRBJ1-1,TGCGCCAGCAGCTCGTCCGCAAGGACAGAAAGGACTGAAGCTTTCTTT,CASSSSARTERTEAFF
TRBD1,few,TRBV2,TRBJ1-6,TGTGCCAGCAGGGAACAGGGGATTTATAATTCACCCCTCCACTTT,CASREQGIYNSPLHF
.,.,TRBV7-9,TRBJ1-2,TGTGCCAGCAGCTCTGGAAGGGGCGAGGACTATGGCTACACCTTC,CASSSGRGEDYGYTF
TRBD2,.,TRBV3-1/TRBV3-2,TRBJ2-5,TGTGCCAGCAGCCGCGCGAGCGGGGGGGCGGAGACCCAGTACTTC,CASSRASGGAETQYF
TRBD1,.,TRBV28,TRBJ1-1,TGTGCCAGCAGTTTTCCGGGGGACAGGGAGGCTTTCTTT,CASSFPGDREAFF
TRBD1,.,TRBV28,TRBJ1-4,TGTGCCAGCAGACCGGACAGGGGTGATGAAAAACTGTTTTTT,CASRPDRGDEKLFF
TRBD1,once,TRBV7-2,TRBJ1-4,TGTGCCAGCAGCTTTCCCGGGACAGGGGGCTTAAGAAATGAAAAACTGTTTTTT,CASSFPGTGGLRNEKLFF
TRBD1,.,TRBV11-2,TRBJ2-7,TGTGCCAGCAGCTTAGGGCCCCCGGGACAGGGGTTGACCTACGAGCAGTACTTC,CASSLGPPGQGLTYEQYF
TRBD2,.,TRBV2,TRBJ2-1,TGTGCCAGCAGTGCGAGTAGCGGGGAGAATGAGCAGTTCTTC,CASSASSGENEQFF